This passage covers 3 T cell receptor beta chains from one sample sequenced in a study of blood T cell repertoires in COVID-19. Method: immunoSEQ multiplex PCR; TCRdb's copy keeps in-frame clones and lacks some. The sample has hundreds of thousands of clones; 70% to 90% are singletons. Sample: peripheral blood. The receptors stem from an elderly man with acute or convalescent COVID-19.

The V and J genes are TRBV5-6 and TRBJ2-2; no firm D call. CDR1 SGHDT and CDR2 YYEEEE come from the germline V gene. Trimming cost V 3 bases and J 2 bases, with 8 bases left between them. The length of the CDR3 is 14 residues. DNA of the CDR3: TGTGCCAGCAGCTCGGGTCCAAACACCGGGGAGCTGTTTTTT. This translates into CASSSGPNTGELFF.

The genes are TRBV7-9 and TRBJ1-5, with 9 bases matching TRBD1. CDR3 length equals 19 residues. Trimming removed 5 bases from V and 3 bases from J; junction bases left unmatched: 17. Germline V lookup: CDR1 SEHNR, CDR2 FQNEAQ (reference sequence). The CDR3 coding sequence is TGTGCCAGCAGCCATCATGCGGAGCCGGGACAGGGCTCCAATCAGCCCCAGCATTTT. It translates to CASSHHAEPGQGSNQPQHF.

The rearrangement links TRBV19 to TRBJ1-1, with D maybe TRBD1 (6 bases). This CDR3 comprises 16 residues. CDR1 and CDR2 from the germline V gene are LNHDA and SQIVND (reference sequence). V was pared by 3 bases and J by 1 base, with 15 bases between. CDR3 loop: CASSMKGRGWNTEAFF. In nucleotides, the CDR3 is TGTGCCAGTAGTATGAAGGGAAGGGGGTGGAACACTGAAGCTTTCTTT.